This TCR beta chain comes out of a study of OX40 agonist ivuxolimab in advanced cancers. Study-level information: Ivuxolimab was delivered to patients intravenously every 2 weeks at doses spanning 0.01 to 10 mg/kg. Previous treatment with anti-PD-1, anti-PD-L1 or anti-CTLA-4 therapy was allowed; 40% had received some. Study-wide findings and caveats: Doses of 0.1 to 3.0 mg/kg were accompanied by clonal expansion of CD4+ and CD8+ blood T cells by week 6. In a subset of nonresponders, normalized T-cell clonal expansion was also low.

TCRdb's table, derived via immunoSEQ multiplex PCR, lists solely in-frame clones and lacks some. In the table there are under 85,000 clones, 80% to 90% of which are singletons. About this clone itself: The antigen is not known.

Per germline, CDR1 GTSNPN and CDR2 SVGIG (reference sequence). The CDR3 runs to 16 residues. V shed 2 bases and J 3 bases; nucleotides not matched to a gene: 9. The receptor was derived from an adult with an advanced solid tumor such as melanoma, head and neck, liver or kidney cancer. The starting material was CD4+ or CD8+ T cells sorted from blood, obtained in a trial of the OX40 agonist ivuxolimab. V and J are TRBV30 and TRBJ2-2; 7 nucleotides match TRBD2. The CDR3 bases are TGTGCCTGGAGTCCCGCGGGGGTTACTTACACCGGGGAGCTGTTTTTT. Its protein is CAWSPAGVTYTGELFF.